One and the same sample provided the 11 T cell receptor beta chains below, sequenced in a study of CXCR4 blockade with PD-1 therapy in pancreatic cancer (dated 2019 in TCRdb). Library preparation employed the immunoSEQ multiplex PCR assay. TCRdb provides this immuneACCESS table in a form limited to in-frame rearrangements. Some clones are lacking; in checked studies, under half of them reflect an unresolved V gene, and why the rest are absent is not known. The sample has approximately 18,000 clones on record, over 60% of them singletons. The ten largest clones take up about 5.5% of the sample. Sequenced input: tumor tissue. The receptor set was obtained from a human donor with pancreatic ductal adenocarcinoma.

This rearrangement joins TRBV28 to TRBJ2-3; D might be TRBD2 (5 bases). The germline gives CDR1 MDHEN, CDR2 SYDVKM. The CDR3 is 14 amino acids. The chain's CDR3 is CATRAGGSTDTQYF. The CDR3 coding sequence is TGTGCTACTCGTGCCGGCGGGAGCACAGATACGCAGTATTTT.

There are a few counts of this clone. V is TRBV30 and J is TRBJ2-2; D gene ambiguous. There are 13 residues in the CDR3. Germline CDR1 GTSNPN, CDR2 SVGIG (reference sequence). Trimming left V 0 bases short and J 3 bases short, with 5 bases between. The CDR3 DNA reads TGTGCCTGGAGTGTACAGCACACCGGGGAGCTGTTTTTT. This sequence encodes CAWSVQHTGELFF.

This clone counts as medium-sized. The chain combines TRBV6-8 with TRBJ1-1; D ambiguous. CDR3 length: 13 amino acids. Germline V gene data show CDR1 as MNHGY and CDR2 as SAAAGT. Trimming cost V 5 bases and J 3 bases, with 10 bases left between them. The CDR3 coding sequence is TGTGCCAGCAGTCCCTACATAGACACTGAAGCTTTCTTT. Translated, it gives CASSPYIDTEAFF.

V is TRBV25-1 and J is TRBJ1-2; D ambiguous. The CDR3 loop spans 16 amino acids. CDR1 is MGHDK, CDR2 SYGVNS, per germline. V lost 2 bases, J lost 1 base, and 14 bases lay in between. CDR3 in DNA: TGTGCCAGCAGTGAACTAGCCGGGATAGATAACTATGGCTACACCTTC. Residues: CASSELAGIDNYGYTF.

The chain combines TRBV28 with TRBJ2-7; perhaps TRBD2 as D (6 bases). Germline assignment: CDR1 MDHEN and CDR2 SYDVKM. Trimming removed 2 bases at V and 3 bases at J, with 11 bases between. The CDR3 sequence is 14 residues long. The CDR3 protein is CASSLGGLHYEQYF. The CDR3 DNA reads TGTGCCAGCAGTTTAGGAGGGCTACACTACGAGCAGTACTTC.

Comments on this clone: The junction does not match germline at one end; this may be a read error. V usage is TRBV14 and J usage is TRBJ2-3; tentative D call: TRBD2 (5 bases). There are 13 residues in the CDR3. Germline assignment: CDR1 SGHDN and CDR2 FVKESK. The CDR3 is CASSQDRGITQYF. In DNA, the CDR3 is TGTGCCAGCAGCCAAGATCGAGGGATCACGCAATATTTT.

J is TRBJ2-1 and V is TRBV18; 10 bases fit TRBD2. Looked up from germline, CDR1 is KGHSH and CDR2 is LQKENI. The CDR3 totals 17 residues. The trim removed 1 base at V and 9 bases at J, leaving 12 bases unmatched. CDR3 protein: CASSPLAQREGLGEQFF. The CDR3 coding sequence is TGTGCCAGCTCACCACTCGCTCAGCGGGAGGGCCTTGGTGAGCAGTTCTTC.

The J gene is TRBJ2-7, the V gene TRBV18, with 11 bases fitting TRBD1. The CDR3 totals 16 residues. CDR1 is KGHSH and CDR2 is LQKENI in the germline V gene. The J segment lost 7 bases and the V segment lost 3 bases, leaving 11 bases of the junction unmatched. The CDR3: CASSPPFGTGGMEQYF. Written as DNA, the CDR3 is TGTGCCAGCTCACCTCCCTTCGGGACAGGGGGAATGGAGCAGTACTTC.

This clone was counted a single time. The chain has TRBV19 and TRBJ1-4; D remains ambiguous. The CDR3 runs to 13 residues. The V end was cut by 4 bases, the J end by 7 bases, with 10 bases between. Looked up from germline, CDR1 is LNHDA and CDR2 is SQIVND (reference sequence). The CDR3 region is CASSTLLGEKLFF. CDR3 DNA sequence: TGTGCCAGTAGTACCCTACTGGGTGAAAAACTGTTTTTT.

The rearrangement links TRBV9 to TRBJ2-7; the match to TRBD2 covers 10 bases. Trimming took 4 bases from V and 3 from J; bases not matched to a gene: 7. The CDR3 covers 15 residues. The V gene's germline CDR1 is SGDLS and CDR2 YYNGEE. The CDR3 nucleotides are TGTGCCAGCAGCCCCGGGAGGACTAGCGGCTACGAGCAGTACTTC. This translates into CASSPGRTSGYEQYF.

This clone turned up a few times. The chain is built from TRBV6-8 and TRBJ1-1, with a tentative D call TRBD1 (5 bases). Germline V lookup: CDR1 MNHGY, CDR2 SAAAGT. Trimming took off 5 bases at V and 5 bases at J, with 12 bases between the two ends. CDR3 length: 13 residues. The CDR3 protein is CASSDDDRTEAFF. The CDR3, as DNA: TGTGCCAGCAGTGACGACGACAGAACTGAAGCTTTCTTT.